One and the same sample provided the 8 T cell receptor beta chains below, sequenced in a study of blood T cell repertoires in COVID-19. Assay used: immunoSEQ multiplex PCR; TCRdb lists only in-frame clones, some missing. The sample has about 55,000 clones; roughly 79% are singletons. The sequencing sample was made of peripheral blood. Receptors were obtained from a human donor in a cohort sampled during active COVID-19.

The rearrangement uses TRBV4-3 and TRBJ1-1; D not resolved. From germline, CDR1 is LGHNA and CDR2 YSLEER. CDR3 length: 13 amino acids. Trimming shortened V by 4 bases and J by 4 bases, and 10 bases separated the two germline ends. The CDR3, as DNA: TGCGCCAGCAGCCGATTACGGAGCACTGAAGCTTTCTTT. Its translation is CASSRLRSTEAFF.

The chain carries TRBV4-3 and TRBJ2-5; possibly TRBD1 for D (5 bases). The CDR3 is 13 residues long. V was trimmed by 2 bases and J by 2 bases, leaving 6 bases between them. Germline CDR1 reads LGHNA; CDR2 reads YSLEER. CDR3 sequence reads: CASSQSGQETQYF. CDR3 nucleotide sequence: TGCGCCAGCAGCCAATCAGGGCAAGAGACCCAGTACTTC.

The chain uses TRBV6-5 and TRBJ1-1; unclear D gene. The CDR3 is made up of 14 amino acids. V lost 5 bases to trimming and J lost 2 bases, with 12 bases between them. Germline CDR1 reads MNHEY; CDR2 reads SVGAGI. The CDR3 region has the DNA TGTGCCAGCAGTACACTTGGGAGAAACACTGAAGCTTTCTTT. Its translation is CASSTLGRNTEAFF.

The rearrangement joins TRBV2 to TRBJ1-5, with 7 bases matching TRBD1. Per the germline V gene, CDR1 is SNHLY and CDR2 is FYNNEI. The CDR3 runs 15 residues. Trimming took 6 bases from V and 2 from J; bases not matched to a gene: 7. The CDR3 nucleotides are TGTGCCAGCAGAGCTGACAGGGTACGCAATCAGCCCCAGCATTTT. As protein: CASRADRVRNQPQHF. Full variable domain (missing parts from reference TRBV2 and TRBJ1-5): EPEVTQTPSHQVTQMGQEVILRCVPISNHLYFYWYRQILGQKVEFLVSFYNNEISEKSEIFDDQFSVERPDGSNFTLKIRSTKLEDSAMYFCASRADRVRNQPQHFGDGTRLSIL.

The CDR3 is CASSPRTSGNEQFF. As DNA, the CDR3 is TGTGCCAGCAGCCCTAGGACTAGCGGCAATGAGCAGTTCTTC. The chain carries TRBV5-5 and TRBJ2-1, with TRBD2 matching over 10 bases. CDR1 and CDR2 from the germline V gene are SGHKS and YYEKEE (reference sequence). Unmatched junction bases numbered 4, after V lost 4 bases and J lost 6 bases. The CDR3 is 14 residues long.

CDR3 nucleotide sequence: TGTGCCAGCAGCGTTCATGGACAAGCTAACTATGGCTACACCTTC. It translates to CASSVHGQANYGYTF. This chain connects TRBV9 to TRBJ1-2, with TRBD1 as a possible D gene (5 bases). V dropped 2 bases and J dropped 0 bases, with 11 bases sitting between them. Germline CDR1 is SGDLS and CDR2 is YYNGEE. CDR3 length: 15 amino acids.

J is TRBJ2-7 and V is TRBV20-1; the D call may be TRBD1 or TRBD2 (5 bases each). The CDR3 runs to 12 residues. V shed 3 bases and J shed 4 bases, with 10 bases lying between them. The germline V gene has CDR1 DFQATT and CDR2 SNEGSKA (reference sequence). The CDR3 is CSASGTGYEQYF. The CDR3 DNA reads TGCAGTGCTAGTGGGACGGGATACGAGCAGTACTTC.

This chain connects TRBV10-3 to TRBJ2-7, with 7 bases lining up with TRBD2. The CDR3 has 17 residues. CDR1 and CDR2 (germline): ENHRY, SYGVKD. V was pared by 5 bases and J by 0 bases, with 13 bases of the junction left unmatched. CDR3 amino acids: CAISPGPGRSRSYEQYF. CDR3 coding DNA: TGTGCCATCAGTCCCGGGCCCGGGAGGTCCCGCTCCTACGAGCAGTACTTC.